This T cell receptor (beta chain) appears in the sequencing data of a study of cytomegalovirus exposure and HLA in healthy donors. Looking at the study overall: An early release of data contained 75 million to 90 million unique TCRs, which came from HLA-typed donors. Study-wide findings and caveats: The study recorded over 150 TCR beta chains that were cytomegalovirus-associated. Among TCR sequences, most were rare, though some public TCRs appeared in many donors. Most of the CMV-associated TCR beta chains (in a later analysis) appeared to be HLA-restricted.

A remark on this clone: What it binds is unknown.

The CDR3 runs 16 residues. The germline CDR1 and CDR2 sequences are MNHEY and SVGAGI. Trimming left V 0 bases short and J 0 bases short, with 11 bases between. PCR was performed using 60 Vbeta and 13 Jbeta primers. Generated by immunoSEQ multiplex PCR, the TCRdb table keeps only in-frame clones and is missing some. The sample contains roughly 130,000 clones, about 72% of which appear only once. The chain employs TRBV6-5 and TRBJ2-5, with D tentatively TRBD2 (6 bases). The source material was PBMCs. This clonotype was sampled from a young man in good health and CMV-seropositive. As DNA, the CDR3 is TGTGCCAGCAGTTACTCTGCGGGGCCGTACCAAGAGACCCAGTACTTC. Amino acids: CASSYSAGPYQETQYF.